This T cell receptor beta chain was identified during a study of Ad26.COV2.S vaccination and SARS-CoV-2 variants. Study summary: A COV1001 Ad26.COV2.S trial-arm participant provided the sample.

Concerning this clone itself: No antigen is known for it.

Regarding treatment: approximately 18 received Ad26.COV2.S at low or high dose, single or two shots; about five received placebo; per-sample allocation not given. Day 63 after the first vaccine or placebo injection was the time point for sampling. The repertoire was sequenced with immunoSEQ multiplex PCR; TCRdb's copy has only in-frame clones and lacks some. The sample contains hundreds of thousands of clones, around 90% of which appear only once. Trimming at V came to 4 bases and at J to 0 bases, leaving 18 bases not matched to a gene. The CDR3 has 20 residues. Looked up from germline, CDR1 is MGHRA and CDR2 is YSYEKL. Findings and caveats of the study: People who got the vaccine had more spike-specific TCR breadth than people who got placebo. Measurement of non-spike TCR breadth gave similar results in vaccine and placebo recipients. Once vaccination had occurred, spike-specific CD8+ and CD4+ T cell responses reportedly showed substantial breadth.

This specimen consisted of peripheral blood, obtained in a trial of Ad26.COV2.S vaccine versus placebo. The chain combines TRBV4-1 with TRBJ1-2, with TRBD1 identical over 9 bases. The source of this sequence is a person aged 18-60 years who received the Ad26.COV2.S COVID-19 vaccine or a placebo. The CDR3 nucleotides are TGCGCCAGCAGCCGCGACTCCACCGGACAGGGGACACACCCTAACTATGGCTACACCTTC. Translating it yields CASSRDSTGQGTHPNYGYTF.